One and the same sample provided the 21 T cell receptor beta chains below, sequenced in a study of T cell responses to AZD1222 COVID-19 vaccine. TCRdb keeps only in-frame clones here, not all; method: immunoSEQ multiplex PCR. The profile covers some 99,000 clones, with about 88% appearing a single time and 11% to 15% taken by the ten largest. The specimen comprised peripheral blood, sampled 28 days after the second AZD1222 dose. The origin of the receptors is an adult who received the AZD1222 COVID-19 vaccine.

The rearrangement uses TRBV19 and TRBJ1-2; D perhaps matches TRBD1 (5 bases). The CDR3 contains 15 residues. Germline assignment: CDR1 LNHDA and CDR2 SQIVND (reference sequence). Trimming shortened V by 3 bases and J by 8 bases, and 19 bases separated the two germline ends. This CDR3 is CASSIMGPAVVGYTF. The CDR3 coding sequence is TGTGCCAGTAGTATTATGGGGCCTGCTGTAGTAGGCTACACCTTC.

The rearrangement joins TRBV5-4 to TRBJ2-3, with D perhaps matching TRBD2 (6 bases). The V gene lost 4 bases and the J gene lost 0 bases, with 15 bases spanning the gap. The CDR3 is 16 residues long. Per the germline V gene, CDR1 is SGHNT and CDR2 is YYREEE (reference sequence). CDR3 DNA: TGTGCCAGCAGCCTACCGGGACTCGATAGCACAGATACGCAGTATTTT. Protein product: CASSLPGLDSTDTQYF.

The V call is TRBV9, the J call TRBJ1-4; maybe TRBD1 (6 bases). The V end lost 3 bases, the J end lost 2 bases, and 14 bases lay between the germline ends. In germline, CDR1 is SGDLS, CDR2 YYNGEE. This CDR3 contains 16 residues. CDR3 loop: CASSAREGGTNEKLFF. The CDR3 nucleotides read TGTGCCAGCAGCGCGAGGGAGGGGGGTACTAATGAAAAACTGTTTTTT.

For the CDR3, the DNA is TGTGCCAGCAGCGTACTAGCGGGAGGGGCCGGGGAGCTGTTTTTT. This gives the protein CASSVLAGGAGELFF. The genes are TRBV9 and TRBJ2-2, with 12 bases that match TRBD2. The V segment lost 1 base and the J segment 6 bases; nucleotides outside the gene matches: 1. The CDR3 consists of 15 residues. The germline V gene has CDR1 SGDLS and CDR2 YYNGEE.

The CDR3 region has the DNA TGTGCCAGCTCGCAGAGCTCCTACGAGCAGTACTTC. Its protein product is CASSQSSYEQYF. This chain links TRBV18 with TRBJ2-7; D gene unclear. The V and J ends lost 6 bases and 0 bases respectively, with 6 bases between them. The CDR3 has 12 amino acids. Germline values: CDR1 KGHSH, CDR2 LQKENI.

The chain is built from TRBV5-1 and TRBJ2-7; D is uncertain. This CDR3 has 15 residues. Germline V gives CDR1 SGHRS, CDR2 YFSETQ. Between the trimmed V and J ends, which lost 0 bases and 2 bases, there was a span of 12 bases. The CDR3 loop is CASSLAPTPAYEQYF. Here the CDR3 DNA reads TGCGCCAGCAGCTTGGCGCCAACGCCCGCCTACGAGCAGTACTTC.

V gene TRBV7-2 combines with J gene TRBJ1-2, with TRBD1 matching 12 bases. The J segment lost 4 bases and the V segment lost 8 bases, leaving 5 bases of the junction unmatched. The germline gives CDR1 SGHTA, CDR2 FQGNSA. This CDR3 is built from 14 residues. The CDR3 protein is CASRTGQGAYGYTF. CDR3 sequence (DNA): TGTGCCAGCCGGACGGGACAGGGGGCCTATGGCTACACCTTC.

This rearrangement joins TRBV2 to TRBJ1-1; perhaps TRBD1 as D (6 bases). The CDR3 is made up of 14 amino acids. Germline V CDR1 and CDR2: SNHLY, FYNNEI. V was pared by 4 bases and J by 1 base, with 10 bases between. In DNA, the CDR3 is TGTGCCAGCAGTGTAGGGGGATGGAACACTGAAGCTTTCTTT. It is translated as CASSVGGWNTEAFF.

The J gene is TRBJ1-1, the V gene TRBV11-3; TRBD1 matches 11 bases. This CDR3 has 18 residues. CDR1 and CDR2 from the germline V gene are SGHNT and YENEEA. J lost 5 bases, V lost 5 bases, and 16 bases had no gene match. The CDR3 here is CASSPPKRTGGVGTEAFF. DNA of the CDR3: TGTGCCAGCAGCCCCCCCAAAAGGACAGGGGGCGTTGGGACTGAAGCTTTCTTT.

This chain joins TRBV18 and TRBJ1-5, with 7 nucleotides matching TRBD1. Germline V lookup: CDR1 KGHSH, CDR2 LQKENI. CDR3 length: 15 residues. V shed 8 bases and J 1 base; nucleotides not matched to a gene: 8. Here the CDR3 DNA reads TGTGCCAGCACGGAACAGGGGTTAAGCAATCAGCCCCAGCATTTT. Protein product: CASTEQGLSNQPQHF.

The CDR3 spells CASSVSQGEPDTQYF. In nucleotides, the CDR3 is TGTGCCAGCAGCGTATCCCAGGGGGAACCAGATACGCAGTATTTT. The genes are TRBV9 and TRBJ2-3; the match to TRBD1 covers 7 bases. This CDR3 has 15 residues. Germline V CDR1 and CDR2: SGDLS, YYNGEE. After removal of 1 base from V and 4 bases from J, the junction contained 6 bases not matched to a gene.

This clone was counted between two and nine times. The chain is built from TRBV10-2 and TRBJ2-7; 8 bases match TRBD2. Germline V gives CDR1 WSHSY, CDR2 SAAADI. Unmatched junction bases numbered 11, after V lost 3 bases and J lost 1 base. The CDR3 contains 17 residues. DNA of the CDR3: TGCGCCAGCAGTGACCCCTACCCGGGGGGGCGGTCCTACGAGCAGTACTTC. Amino acids: CASSDPYPGGRSYEQYF.

This clone was seen only once. V and J are TRBV29-1 and TRBJ1-4; TRBD1 is a possible D gene (5 bases). The CDR3 has 13 amino acids. The V end lost 6 bases, the J end lost 8 bases, and 16 bases lay between the germline ends. Germline V gives CDR1 SQVTM, CDR2 ANQGSEA. In nucleotides, the CDR3 is TGCAGCGTCGGGGGAGGTGCCGGGGAAAAACTGTTTTTT. Its translation is CSVGGGAGEKLFF.

The CDR3 nucleotides are TGTGCCAGCGACAGGGAAGAGGGGTATGGCTACACCTTC. Amino acid sequence: CASDREEGYGYTF. The chain joins TRBV6-5 to TRBJ1-2; TRBD1 matches 7 bases. Germline assignment: CDR1 MNHEY and CDR2 SVGAGI. J gave up 5 bases and V 8 bases, and 8 bases lay outside the gene matches. The CDR3 contains 13 residues.

The V gene is TRBV5-1, the J gene TRBJ1-1, with D tentatively TRBD1 (5 bases). CDR1 SGHRS and CDR2 YFSETQ come from the germline V gene. CDR3 length: 15 residues. The ends were cut back, 0 bases at V and 1 base at J, with 10 bases in the middle. The CDR3 nucleotides are TGCGCCAGCAGCTTGGGGGCCGGGGGGAACACTGAAGCTTTCTTT. Its translation: CASSLGAGGNTEAFF. The full variable domain, in which reference TRBV5-1 and TRBJ1-1 provide the parts outside the CDR3, is KAGVTQTPRYLIKTRGQQVTLSCSPISGHRSVSWYQQTPGQGLQFLFEYFSETQRNKGNFPGRFSGRQFSNSRSEMNVSTLELGDSALYLCASSLGAGGNTEAFFGQGTRLTVV.

The V and J genes are TRBV2 and TRBJ1-2; no clear D. Germline V gives CDR1 SNHLY, CDR2 FYNNEI. CDR3 length equals 15 residues. Trimming left V 7 bases short and J 5 bases short, with 20 bases between. The DNA for the CDR3 is TGTGCCAGCAACGAGTACGGCAGCTTTGGGTATGGCTACACCTTC. Translating it yields CASNEYGSFGYGYTF. Full variable domain (outside the CDR3, taken from reference TRBV2 and TRBJ1-2): EPEVTQTPSHQVTQMGQEVILRCVPISNHLYFYWYRQILGQKVEFLVSFYNNEISEKSEIFDDQFSVERPDGSNFTLKIRSTKLEDSAMYFCASNEYGSFGYGYTFGSGTRLTVV.

J is TRBJ2-3 and V is TRBV7-6; 11 bases are shared with TRBD2. Germline V gene sequence: CDR1 SGHVS, CDR2 FNYEAQ. CDR3 size: 18 residues. V lost 5 bases, J lost 0 bases, and 10 bases stayed unmatched. CDR3 nucleotide sequence: TGTGCCAGCAGCGCCCGAGGGACTAGCGGAGGGAGCACAGATACGCAGTATTTT. Translation: CASSARGTSGGSTDTQYF.

V is TRBV5-1 and J is TRBJ2-7, with 7 bases lining up with TRBD1. Germline CDR1 and CDR2: SGHRS and YFSETQ. CDR3 length equals 13 residues. The V segment lost 3 bases and the J segment 2 bases; nucleotides outside the gene matches: 2. CDR3 sequence: CASSSGTAYEQYF. CDR3 nucleotide sequence: TGCGCCAGCAGCTCCGGGACAGCCTACGAGCAGTACTTC.

In this sample, this clone turned up once. The chain couples TRBV5-6 to TRBJ1-2; D not resolved. Germline V lookup: CDR1 SGHDT, CDR2 YYEEEE. Trimming stripped 4 bases from V and 8 bases from J, with 12 bases between. The CDR3 has 12 residues. CDR3 loop: CASSPRAGGYTF. CDR3 in DNA: TGTGCCAGCAGCCCAAGGGCCGGCGGCTACACCTTC.

About this clone: At one end, the junction sequence differs from germline, possibly due to a read error. The rearrangement links TRBV28 to TRBJ1-6; tentative D call: TRBD1 (6 bases). This CDR3 has 17 amino acids. From germline, CDR1 is MDHEN and CDR2 SYDVKM. CDR3 DNA: TGTGCCAGCAGTTTCTCGGGACATCGGTCCTATAGTTCACCCCTCCACTTT. This codes for CASSFSGHRSYSSPLHF.

The chain is built from TRBV3-1 (or the pseudogene TRBV3-2) and TRBJ1-2, with a possible D match to TRBD1 (6 bases). Per the germline V gene, CDR1 is LGHDT and CDR2 is YNNKEL (reference sequence). V dropped 1 base and J dropped 1 base, with 10 bases sitting between them. The CDR3 is 15 amino acids. The CDR3 nucleotides are TGTGCCAGCAGCCAAGGAAGGGGGATTAACTATGGCTACACCTTC. It codes for CASSQGRGINYGYTF.